This is a list of T cell receptor beta chains from one sample in a study of Graves' ophthalmopathy and Graves' hyperthyroidism. TCRdb re-called the multiplex PCR reads with MiXCR, one entry per CDR3 protein. Among about half a million distinct CDR3 sequences listed, 13% to 15% were seen once. Input material: blood. The receptor source for this set is a woman in her thirties with Graves' ophthalmopathy. Each CDR3 is given with its conserved first and last residue. The order of the fields is clone size, V gene, J gene, D gene, CDR3 protein, CDR3 DNA. The D gene is left open where the match is weak. Not all rows give a size; the values are once, few, many and, for expanded clones, a class.

>many|TRBV27|TRBJ1-3|-
CASSWSSGNTIYF
TGTGCCAGCAGTTGGTCTTCTGGAAACACCATATATTTT
>few|TRBV18|TRBJ2-5|-
CASSPGPERDQYF
TGTGCCAGCTCACCTGGACCGGAAAGGGACCAGTACTTC
>many|TRBV5-1|TRBJ2-7|TRBD1
CASSGKQGAGYEQYF
TGCGCCAGCAGCGGGAAACAGGGGGCCGGGTACGAGCAGTACTTC
>many|TRBV10-1|TRBJ2-5|TRBD1
CASSKTGEKETQYF
TGCGCCAGCAGTAAGACAGGGGAGAAAGAGACCCAGTACTTC
>many|TRBV15|TRBJ1-1|-
CATSSPWSTEAFF
TGTGCCACCAGCAGTCCGTGGAGCACTGAAGCTTTCTTT
>many|TRBV6-5|TRBJ1-3|-
CASSYGGYGSGNTIYF
TGTGCCAGCAGTTATGGAGGGTACGGCTCTGGAAACACCATATATTTT
>many|TRBV12-5|TRBJ1-2|TRBD1
CASGKGGSGYTF
TGTGCTAGTGGTAAAGGGGGCTCTGGCTACACCTTC
>-|TRBV12-3/TRBV12-4|TRBJ1-2|TRBD1
CASRTGGEMNGYTF
TGTGCCAGCAGAACAGGGGGCGAAATGAATGGCTACACCTTC
>many|TRBV29-1|TRBJ1-1|-
CSAYVDGLTTEAFF
TGCAGCGCTTATGTGGACGGCTTAACAACTGAAGCTTTCTTT
>many|TRBV19|TRBJ1-1|-
CASSIGNTEAFF
TGTGCCAGTAGTATAGGGAACACTGAAGCTTTCTTT
>few|TRBV12-3/TRBV12-4|TRBJ2-7|-
CASRGPRTEANESGEQYF
TGTGCCAGCAGGGGTCCTAGGACAGAAGCAAATGAAAGTGGCGAGCAGTACTTC
>-|TRBV20-1|TRBJ2-7|-
CSARSLDREDYEQYF
TGCAGTGCTAGAAGTTTAGACAGGGAGGACTACGAGCAGTACTTC
>many|TRBV5-1|TRBJ1-2|TRBD1
CASSEDRDGYTF
TGCGCCAGCAGCGAGGACAGGGATGGCTACACCTTC
>-|TRBV28|TRBJ2-2|-
CASSHPSTGELVF
TGTGCCAGCAGCCATCCCTCCACCGGGGAGCTGGTTTTT
>many|TRBV29-1|TRBJ2-5|-
CSVKRTGKETQYF
TGCAGCGTTAAGAGGACGGGAAAAGAGACCCAGTACTTC
>-|TRBV11-1|TRBJ2-2|-
CASSLFSRIKNTGELFF
TGTGCCAGCAGCTTATTCTCGCGGATTAAGAACACCGGGGAGCTGTTTTTT
>many|TRBV7-9|TRBJ2-5|-
CASSLSLEMETQYF
TGTGCCAGCAGCTTATCGTTGGAGATGGAGACCCAGTACTTC
>many|TRBV28|TRBJ2-7|-
CASSWGATYEQYF
TGTGCCAGCAGTTGGGGGGCCACTTACGAGCAGTACTTC
>few|TRBV12-3/TRBV12-4|TRBJ1-1|-
CASRTGHEAFF
TGTGCCAGCAGGACAGGACACGAAGCTTTCTTT
>few|TRBV9|TRBJ2-4|TRBD2
CASSVDGGGDIQYF
TGTGCCAGCAGCGTAGACGGGGGAGGGGACATTCAGTACTTC
>-|TRBV12-3/TRBV12-4|TRBJ2-1|TRBD1
CASTLGQGSYNEQFF
TGTGCCAGCACCCTTGGACAGGGCTCCTACAATGAGCAGTTCTTC
>-|TRBV27|TRBJ2-7|-
CVSSQGTGAYEQYF
TGTGTCAGCAGCCAAGGGACGGGAGCCTACGAGCAGTACTTC
>many|TRBV12-3/TRBV12-4|TRBJ1-1|-
CASSSSEDTEAFF
TGTGCCAGCAGTTCCAGCGAGGACACTGAAGCTTTCTTT
>many|TRBV20-1|TRBJ1-1|TRBD1
CRATTGGLNTEAFF
TGCAGGGCGACGACAGGGGGCCTGAACACTGAAGCTTTCTTT
>many|TRBV12-3/TRBV12-4|TRBJ2-7|TRBD2
CASSLASGGSYEQYF
TGTGCCAGCAGTTTGGCCAGCGGGGGTTCCTACGAGCAGTACTTC
>many|TRBV12-3/TRBV12-4|TRBJ1-2|-
CASTIARRYYGYTF
TGTGCCAGCACCATTGCCAGGAGGTACTATGGCTACACCTTC
>many|TRBV12-3/TRBV12-4|TRBJ2-2|-
CASSLGRGTGELFF
TGTGCCAGCAGTTTGGGTCGGGGCACCGGGGAGCTGTTTTTT
>many|TRBV27|TRBJ1-1|-
CASSGHLNEAFF
TGTGCCAGCAGCGGACACTTGAATGAAGCTTTCTTT
>many|TRBV19|TRBJ1-2|-
CASSAQSSGRYGYTF
TGTGCCAGTAGTGCGCAGTCATCGGGCCGTTATGGCTACACCTTC
>few|TRBV6-1|TRBJ2-2|TRBD1
CASRGQGTAGELFF
TGTGCCAGCAGGGGACAGGGTACGGCCGGGGAGCTGTTTTTT
>-|TRBV11-2|TRBJ2-4|-
CASSAGPAKNIKYF
TGTGCCAGCAGCGCCGGTCCAGCCAAAAACATTAAGTACTTC
>few|TRBV6-5|TRBJ1-2|-
CASSSFAGGLDYGYTF
TGTGCCAGCAGTTCCTTCGCTGGGGGGCTTGACTATGGCTACACCTTC
>many|TRBV11-2|TRBJ1-1|-
CASSTGQPSEAFF
TGTGCCAGCAGCACCGGACAGCCCTCTGAAGCTTTCTTT
>many|TRBV20-1|TRBJ2-2|-
CSARDRAGSAGELFF
TGCAGTGCTAGAGATCGGGCGGGGTCCGCCGGGGAGCTGTTTTTT
>many|TRBV12-3/TRBV12-4|TRBJ1-6|-
CASSFEGGNSPLHF
TGTGCCAGCAGTTTTGAGGGAGGTAATTCACCCCTCCACTTT
>many|TRBV6-5|TRBJ2-2|-
CASSYRGGELFF
TGTGCCAGCAGTTACAGGGGCGGGGAGCTGTTTTTT
>many|TRBV7-3|TRBJ2-5|TRBD2
CASSLKREGTQYF
TGTGCCAGCAGCTTAAAGCGGGAGGGGACCCAGTACTTC
>many|TRBV30|TRBJ1-2|-
CAWSGNNYGYTF
TGTGCCTGGAGTGGGAACAACTATGGCTACACCTTC
>many|TRBV11-2|TRBJ1-2|TRBD1
CASSSPTGTGNYGYTF
TGTGCCAGCAGCTCACCTACCGGGACAGGGAACTATGGCTACACCTTC
>-|TRBV3-1|TRBJ2-1|TRBD1
CASTPRQGARGTFAYNEQFF
TGTGCCAGCACCCCTCGACAGGGGGCGCGGGGTACGTTCGCCTACAATGAGCAGTTCTTC
>many|TRBV12-5|TRBJ1-1|-
CASGLGRDSEAFF
TGTGCTAGTGGTTTGGGTCGGGACTCTGAAGCTTTCTTT
>-|TRBV13|TRBJ2-2|TRBD2
CASSLNPGGTTTGELFF
TGTGCCAGCAGTCTTAACCCCGGGGGGACCACCACCGGGGAGCTGTTTTTT
>many|TRBV5-5|TRBJ2-7|TRBD1
CASSPTGTVYEQYF
TGTGCCAGCAGCCCGACCGGGACAGTTTATGAGCAGTACTTC
>many|TRBV14|TRBJ1-1|-
CASSQEGVTEAFF
TGTGCCAGCAGCCAAGAGGGAGTTACTGAAGCTTTCTTT
>many|TRBV20-1|TRBJ1-6|TRBD1
CSARGWGLDRTNSPLHF
TGCAGTGCTAGAGGCTGGGGTCTGGACAGGACTAATTCACCCCTCCACTTT
>many|TRBV24-1|TRBJ2-5|-
CATSGADRTLSQETQYF
TGTGCCACCAGTGGTGCTGATAGGACTTTAAGCCAAGAGACCCAGTACTTC
>many|TRBV6-1|TRBJ2-5|-
CASSPEGETQYF
TGTGCCAGCAGTCCCGAGGGGGAGACCCAGTACTTC
>many|TRBV2|TRBJ1-5|TRBD1
CASRMTGNGQPQHF
TGTGCCAGCAGGATGACAGGGAATGGTCAGCCCCAGCATTTT
>many|TRBV6-2/TRBV6-3|TRBJ2-7|TRBD2
CASSWTSVSYEQYF
TGTGCCAGCAGCTGGACTAGCGTATCCTACGAGCAGTACTTC
>few|TRBV9|TRBJ1-1|TRBD1
CASSGSGQGGTEAFF
TGTGCCAGCAGCGGATCGGGACAGGGGGGGACTGAAGCTTTCTTT
>many|TRBV30|TRBJ1-2|-
CAYLETPSNYGYTF
TGTGCCTATCTGGAGACCCCCTCTAACTATGGCTACACCTTC
>many|TRBV4-1|TRBJ2-7|TRBD2
CASSLLPSGSYEQYF
TGCGCCAGCAGCCTTCTTCCTAGCGGGAGTTACGAGCAGTACTTC